Sequencing of this TCR beta chain was carried out in a study of graft-versus-host responses after intestinal transplantation. Study background: Recipients received multivisceral, liver-intestinal, or isolated intestinal transplants.

Whole-study results and caveats: Recipient marrow held GvH clones, some first seen in ileum or blood.

J gave up 11 bases and V 5 bases, and 7 bases lay outside the gene matches. Germline V lookup: CDR1 MNHEY, CDR2 SMNVEV (reference sequence). There are 13 residues in the CDR3. About this clone itself: Its cognate antigen is unknown.

Only in-frame clones appear in the TCRdb table, and some are missing; sequencing was by immunoSEQ multiplex PCR. Seen here are around 45,000 clones, about 94% observed once, and the top ten hold roughly 1.5%. This specimen consisted of PBMCs, obtained 335 days after intestinal transplant. The chain has TRBV27 and TRBJ2-1; the match to TRBD2 covers 9 bases. This clonotype was obtained from a human patient who received an intestinal transplant, so some T cells may come from the graft donor. In nucleotides, the CDR3 is TGTGCCAGCAGTCCCTCTAGCGGGATAAAGCAGTTCTTC. It yields the protein CASSPSSGIKQFF.